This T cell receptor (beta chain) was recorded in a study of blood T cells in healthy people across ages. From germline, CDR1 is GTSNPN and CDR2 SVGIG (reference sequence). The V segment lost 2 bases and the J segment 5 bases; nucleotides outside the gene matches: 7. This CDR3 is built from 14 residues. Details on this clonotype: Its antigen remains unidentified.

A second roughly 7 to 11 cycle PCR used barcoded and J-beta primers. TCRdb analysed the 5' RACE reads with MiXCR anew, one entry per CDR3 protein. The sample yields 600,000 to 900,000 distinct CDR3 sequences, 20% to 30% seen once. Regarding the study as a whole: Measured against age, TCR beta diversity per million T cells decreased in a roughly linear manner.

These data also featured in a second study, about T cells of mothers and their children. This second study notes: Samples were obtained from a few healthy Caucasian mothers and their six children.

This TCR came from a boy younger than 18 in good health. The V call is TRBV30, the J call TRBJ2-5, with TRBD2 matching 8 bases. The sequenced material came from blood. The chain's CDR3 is CAWSPGGGPETQYF. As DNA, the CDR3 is TGTGCCTGGAGTCCCGGGGGGGGCCCGGAGACCCAGTACTTC. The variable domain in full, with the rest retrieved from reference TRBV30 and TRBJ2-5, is SQTIHQWPATLVQPVGSPLSLECTVEGTSNPNLYWYRQAAGRGLQLLFYSVGIGQISSEVPQNLSASRPQDRQFILSSKKLLLSDSGFYLCAWSPGGGPETQYFGPGTRLLVL.